Listed here are 23 T cell receptor beta chains from one sample, sequenced in a study of PD-1 blockade in mismatch repair-deficient tumors (TCRdb year 2017). Receptors were amplified or captured by the immunoSEQ multiplex PCR assay. TCRdb's version of the immuneACCESS table is confined to in-frame rearrangements and falls short of the full clone set. An unresolved V gene accounts for under half of the shortfall where checked; the remainder is of unknown origin. This sample holds roughly 130,000 clones; more than 70% were observed only once. The ten most abundant clones make up 12% of the sample. Sequencing used peripheral blood, obtained roughly 70 weeks after starting pembrolizumab. These TCRs come from an adult with mismatch repair-deficient cancer.

V and J are TRBV10-3 and TRBJ2-7; D perhaps matches TRBD1 (6 bases). There are 14 residues in the CDR3. The germline gives CDR1 ENHRY, CDR2 SYGVKD. The ends were cut back, 4 bases at V and 3 bases at J, with 13 bases in the middle. The CDR3 spells CAISGTATLYEQYF. CDR3 coding DNA: TGTGCCATCAGTGGGACAGCGACGCTCTACGAGCAGTACTTC.

J is TRBJ2-7 and V is TRBV27; 7 nucleotides match TRBD2. The CDR3 extends over 15 amino acids. Trimming removed 4 bases from V and 1 base from J; junction bases left unmatched: 7. The germline V gene has CDR1 MNHEY and CDR2 SMNVEV (reference sequence). In nucleotides, the CDR3 is TGTGCCAGCAGTTCCGGGATCGGGAGGTCCTACGAGCAGTACTTC. Translating gives CASSSGIGRSYEQYF.

This chain links TRBV15 with TRBJ2-7; possible D gene TRBD2, 5 bases. V lost 0 bases, J lost 3 bases, and 12 bases lay in between. The CDR3 covers 15 residues. Germline lookup yields CDR1 LNHNV and CDR2 YYDKDF (reference sequence). The CDR3 sequence: CATSRDPGSGYEQYF. CDR3 sequence (DNA): TGTGCCACCAGCAGAGATCCGGGATCCGGCTACGAGCAGTACTTC.

The V gene is TRBV27, the J gene TRBJ2-3; D is unclear. CDR1 is MNHEY and CDR2 is SMNVEV in the germline V gene (reference sequence). V was shortened by 2 bases and J by 0 bases, with 6 bases between the two germline ends. The CDR3 contains 14 residues. This chain's CDR3 is CASSLAPSTDTQYF. The CDR3 bases are TGTGCCAGCAGTTTAGCCCCGAGCACAGATACGCAGTATTTT.

The gene calls are TRBV11-3 and TRBJ1-2, with D hard to call. V lost 1 base and J lost 3, with 12 bases in between. The CDR3 loop spans 15 amino acids. The germline V gene has CDR1 SGHNT and CDR2 YENEEA. The DNA of the CDR3 is TGTGCCAGCAGCTTAGGGGAACAAAGGCACTATGGCTACACCTTC. It encodes CASSLGEQRHYGYTF.

The V gene is TRBV27, the J gene TRBJ1-5; the D is unclear. This CDR3 region has 13 residues. Germline-derived CDR1 and CDR2 are MNHEY and SMNVEV (reference sequence). Trimming removed 3 bases from V and 2 bases from J, with 5 bases in between. CDR3 coding DNA: TGTGCCAGCAGTTTTGGGGGCAATCAGCCCCAGCATTTT. It yields the protein CASSFGGNQPQHF.

The chain carries TRBV6-6 and TRBJ2-3; a possible D gene is TRBD2 (5 bases). In germline, CDR1 is MNHNY, CDR2 SVGAGI (reference sequence). The CDR3 has 11 residues. V was clipped by 5 bases and J by 8 bases, with 8 bases between them. CDR3 coding DNA: TGTGCCAGCAGTCACGGGGTTACGCAGTATTTT. This encodes CASSHGVTQYF.

The chain links TRBV5-1 to TRBJ2-1; 9 positions agree with TRBD2. The ends lost 7 bases at V and 10 bases at J; junction bases unmatched: 3. CDR1 SGHRS and CDR2 YFSETQ come from the germline V gene. The length of the CDR3 is 11 residues. CDR3 sequence (DNA): TGCGCCAGCGCTGCGGGAGGGGAGCAGTTCTTC. Residues: CASAAGGEQFF.

The rearrangement joins TRBV28 to TRBJ1-3; 10 bases fit TRBD1. J gave up 7 bases and V 4 bases, and 1 base lay outside the gene matches. The CDR3 is 13 residues long. Germline CDR1 MDHEN, CDR2 SYDVKM. For the CDR3, the DNA is TGTGCCAGCAGTTCGGGACAGGGGAACACCATATATTTT. This translates into CASSSGQGNTIYF.

V usage is TRBV5-4 and J usage is TRBJ2-2; D may be TRBD1 (5 bases). This CDR3 region has 15 residues. V shed 0 bases and J shed 5 bases, with 11 bases lying between them. The V gene's germline CDR1 is SGHNT and CDR2 YYREEE (reference sequence). The CDR3 is CASSLAREGTGELFF. In DNA form, the CDR3 reads TGTGCCAGCAGCTTGGCCAGGGAAGGTACCGGGGAGCTGTTTTTT.

The chain links TRBV4-1 to TRBJ2-7; 10 nucleotides agree with TRBD1. CDR1 and CDR2 from the germline V gene are MGHRA and YSYEKL. V lost 2 bases and J lost 4; bases outside the gene matches: 5. The length of the CDR3 is 15 residues. The CDR3 nucleotides read TGCGCCAGCAGCCAATCCCCGGGACAGGGGTACGAGCAGTACTTC. Residues: CASSQSPGQGYEQYF.

This clone was recorded once. The chain recombines TRBV5-6 with TRBJ2-5; D is unresolved. Germline V gene sequence: CDR1 SGHDT, CDR2 YYEEEE. Trimming left V 0 bases short and J 5 bases short, with 11 bases between. The CDR3 extends over 14 amino acids. DNA of the CDR3: TGTGCCAGCAGCTTGGTTGGGGTCGGGGAGACCCAGTACTTC. This translates into CASSLVGVGETQYF.

The chain recombines TRBV25-1 with TRBJ2-1; D gene unclear. V was cut by 6 bases and J by 1 base, with 13 bases left in between. Germline V lookup: CDR1 MGHDK, CDR2 SYGVNS. This CDR3 is 15 amino acids long. The CDR3 is CASSLARQSYNEQFF. For the CDR3, the DNA is TGTGCCAGCAGCCTGGCTAGACAATCCTACAATGAGCAGTTCTTC.

The rearrangement links TRBV19 to TRBJ1-4, with 8 bases lining up with TRBD1. Germline V gene lookup returns CDR1 LNHDA and CDR2 SQIVND (reference sequence). This CDR3 region has 15 residues. V was pared by 5 bases and J by 3 bases, with 5 bases of the junction left unmatched. The CDR3 coding sequence is TGTGCCAGTAGTGTGGTGACAGGGGCTAATGAAAAACTGTTTTTT. This encodes CASSVVTGANEKLFF.

This chain connects TRBV2 to TRBJ2-3, with TRBD2 matching 13 bases. V shed 6 bases, J shed 4 bases, and the junction held 13 bases outside the gene matches. This CDR3 spans 18 amino acids. Germline-derived CDR1 and CDR2 are SNHLY and FYNNEI. This chain's CDR3 is CASSSPRTSGSVADTQYF. The DNA of the CDR3 is TGTGCCAGCAGCTCACCCCGGACTAGCGGGAGTGTAGCAGATACGCAGTATTTT. Supplemented by reference TRBV2 and TRBJ2-3, the full variable domain reads EPEVTQTPSHQVTQMGQEVILRCVPISNHLYFYWYRQILGQKVEFLVSFYNNEISEKSEIFDDQFSVERPDGSNFTLKIRSTKLEDSAMYFCASSSPRTSGSVADTQYFGPGTRLTVL.

This sequence joins TRBV29-1 and TRBJ1-2; the D gene is possibly TRBD1 (5 bases). Per germline, CDR1 SQVTM and CDR2 ANQGSEA. The CDR3 is 14 residues long. Between the trimmed V and J ends, which lost 4 bases and 3 bases, there was a span of 15 bases. This CDR3 reads CSVGPGRGDYGYTF. Here the CDR3 DNA reads TGCAGCGTTGGGCCGGGGAGAGGGGACTATGGCTACACCTTC.

The chain recombines TRBV6-5 with TRBJ2-7; 8 bases match TRBD2. CDR3 length: 14 residues. CDR1 is MNHEY and CDR2 is SVGAGI in the germline V gene. With 6 bases clipped from V and 0 bases from J, the junction kept 4 bases outside the gene matches. CDR3 in amino acids: CASRGTRGSYEQYF. The CDR3 bases are TGTGCCAGCAGAGGGACTAGGGGCTCCTACGAGCAGTACTTC.

The CDR3 reads CASSSGQLYTEAFF. CDR3 bases: TGTGCCAGCAGCTCCGGACAGCTCTACACTGAAGCTTTCTTT. This sequence joins TRBV5-6 and TRBJ1-1, with D maybe TRBD1 (6 bases). This CDR3 spans 14 amino acids. The V gene's germline CDR1 is SGHDT and CDR2 YYEEEE. V lost 3 bases and J lost 3, with 12 bases in between.

The sample holds a few counts of this clone. This sequence joins TRBV4-1 and TRBJ2-7, with 7 bases aligning to TRBD1. CDR1 MGHRA and CDR2 YSYEKL come from the germline V gene. The CDR3 sequence is 15 residues long. J gave up 2 bases and V 2 bases, and 6 bases lay outside the gene matches. The CDR3 reads CASSQPGTATYEQYF. The CDR3 DNA reads as TGCGCCAGCAGCCAACCCGGGACAGCCACCTACGAGCAGTACTTC.

This chain uses TRBV21-1 with TRBJ1-5. TRBV21-1 is shown as a pseudogene. This CDR3 is 17 amino acids long. The CDR3 protein is CASSKGCKGQGNQPQHF. The DNA for the CDR3 is TGTGCCAGCAGCAAAGGATGTAAGGGTCAGGGCAATCAGCCCCAGCATTTT.

The chain combines TRBV19 with TRBJ2-1; 9 bases map to TRBD2. Germline trimming cut 3 bases from V and 11 bases from J; bases unmatched to any gene: 5. Germline V CDR1 and CDR2: LNHDA, SQIVND (reference sequence). This CDR3 has 13 amino acids. CDR3 region: CASSMMTSGKQFF. CDR3 in DNA: TGTGCCAGTAGTATGATGACTAGCGGAAAGCAGTTCTTC.

With regard to this clone: Other DNA sequences in the sample encode the same CDR3. J is TRBJ2-7 and V is TRBV2; D is undetermined. The CDR3 spans 14 residues. The germline V gene encodes CDR1 SNHLY and CDR2 FYNNEI. Between the trimmed V and J ends, which lost 9 bases and 2 bases, there was a span of 17 bases. The CDR3 coding sequence is TGTGCCAGTTACGACCCGCTAAAAACCTACGAGCAGTACTTC. Protein: CASYDPLKTYEQYF. The whole variable domain, remainder taken from reference TRBV2 and TRBJ2-7, is EPEVTQTPSHQVTQMGQEVILRCVPISNHLYFYWYRQILGQKVEFLVSFYNNEISEKSEIFDDQFSVERPDGSNFTLKIRSTKLEDSAMYFCASYDPLKTYEQYFGPGTRLTVT.

The rearrangement links TRBV13 to TRBJ2-7, with TRBD1 matching over 10 bases. V shed 0 bases, J shed 7 bases, and the junction held 9 bases outside the gene matches. CDR1 is PRHDT, CDR2 FYEKMQ, per germline (reference sequence). This CDR3 is 16 amino acids long. CDR3 sequence reads: CASSLGGDRGWREQYF. In DNA form, the CDR3 reads TGTGCCAGCAGCTTAGGGGGGGACAGGGGCTGGAGAGAGCAGTACTTC.